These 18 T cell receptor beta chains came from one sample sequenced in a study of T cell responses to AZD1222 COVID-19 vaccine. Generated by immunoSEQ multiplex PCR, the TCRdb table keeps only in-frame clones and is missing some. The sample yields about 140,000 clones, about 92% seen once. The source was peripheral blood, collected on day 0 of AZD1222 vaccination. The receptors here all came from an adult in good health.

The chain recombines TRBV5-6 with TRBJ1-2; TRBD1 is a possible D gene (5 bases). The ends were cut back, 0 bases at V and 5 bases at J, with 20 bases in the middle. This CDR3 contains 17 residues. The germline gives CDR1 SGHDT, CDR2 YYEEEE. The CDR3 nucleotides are TGTGCCAGCAGCTTGGAATGGGGCAGCCCGCTCTTTTATGGCTACACCTTC. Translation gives CASSLEWGSPLFYGYTF.

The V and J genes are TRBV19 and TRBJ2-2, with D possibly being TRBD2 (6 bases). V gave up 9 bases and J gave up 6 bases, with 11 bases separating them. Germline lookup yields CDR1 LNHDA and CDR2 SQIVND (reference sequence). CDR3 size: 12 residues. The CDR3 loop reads CASYSGAGELFF. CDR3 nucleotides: TGTGCCAGCTATAGCGGAGCCGGGGAGCTGTTTTTT.

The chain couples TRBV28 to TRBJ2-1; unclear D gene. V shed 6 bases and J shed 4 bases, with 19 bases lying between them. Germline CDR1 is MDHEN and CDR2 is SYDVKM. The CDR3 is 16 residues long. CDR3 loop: CASSRKVGSVYNEQFF. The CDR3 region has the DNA TGTGCCAGCAGCCGAAAGGTTGGAAGCGTGTACAATGAGCAGTTCTTC.

CDR3: CAWSGTSGSYEQYF. CDR3 coding DNA: TGTGCCTGGAGTGGGACTAGCGGATCCTACGAGCAGTACTTC. This rearrangement joins TRBV30 to TRBJ2-7; TRBD2 matches 10 bases. This CDR3 region has 14 residues. CDR1 is GTSNPN and CDR2 is SVGIG in the germline V gene (reference sequence). V dropped 1 base and J dropped 1; count of bases not matched to a gene: 1.

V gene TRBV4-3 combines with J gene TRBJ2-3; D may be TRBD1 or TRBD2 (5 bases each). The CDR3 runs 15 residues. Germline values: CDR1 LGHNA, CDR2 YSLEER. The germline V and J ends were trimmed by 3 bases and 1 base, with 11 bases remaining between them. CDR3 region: CASSQEAGRTDTQYF. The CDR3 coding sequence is TGCGCCAGCAGCCAGGAGGCAGGGCGCACAGATACGCAGTATTTT.

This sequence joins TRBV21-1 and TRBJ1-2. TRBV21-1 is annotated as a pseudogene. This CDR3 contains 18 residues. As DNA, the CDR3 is TGTGCCAGCAGCAAAGGTAACTTCGACCGGCGGGCTAACTATGGCTACACCTTC. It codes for CASSKGNFDRRANYGYTF.

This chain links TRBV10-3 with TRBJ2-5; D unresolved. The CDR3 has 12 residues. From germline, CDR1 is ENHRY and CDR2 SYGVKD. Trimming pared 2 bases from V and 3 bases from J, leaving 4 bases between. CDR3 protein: CAISEAEETQYF. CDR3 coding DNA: TGTGCCATCAGTGAGGCCGAAGAGACCCAGTACTTC.

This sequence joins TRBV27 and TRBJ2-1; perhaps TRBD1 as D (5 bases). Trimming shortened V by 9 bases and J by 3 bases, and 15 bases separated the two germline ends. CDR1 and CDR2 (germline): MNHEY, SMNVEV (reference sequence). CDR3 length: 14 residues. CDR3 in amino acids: CASLDLTGYNEQFF. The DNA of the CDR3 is TGTGCCAGTCTCGACCTCACAGGCTACAATGAGCAGTTCTTC.

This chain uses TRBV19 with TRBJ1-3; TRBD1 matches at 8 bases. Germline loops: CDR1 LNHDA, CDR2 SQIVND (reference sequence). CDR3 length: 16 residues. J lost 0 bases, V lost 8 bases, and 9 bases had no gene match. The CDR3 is CASETGGTISGNTIYF. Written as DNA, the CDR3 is TGTGCCAGTGAAACAGGGGGTACTATCTCTGGAAACACCATATATTTT.

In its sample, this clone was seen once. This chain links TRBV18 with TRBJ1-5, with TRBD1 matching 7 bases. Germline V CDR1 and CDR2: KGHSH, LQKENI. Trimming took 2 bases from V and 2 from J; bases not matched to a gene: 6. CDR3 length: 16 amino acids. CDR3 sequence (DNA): TGTGCCAGCTCACCAACACAGGGGAAAGGCAATCAGCCCCAGCATTTT. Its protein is CASSPTQGKGNQPQHF.

CDR3 nucleotide sequence: TGTGCCAGCAGTGAAAGCAGGCTTGAAGCTTTCTTT. This gives the protein CASSESRLEAFF. The gene calls are TRBV6-1 and TRBJ1-1; D is ambiguous. Germline loops: CDR1 MNHNS, CDR2 SASEGT. The CDR3 extends over 12 amino acids. The germline V and J ends were trimmed by 2 bases and 7 bases, with 8 bases remaining between them.

The CDR3 coding sequence is TGTGCCAGCAGCTTAGCGGGAGGGAGCACAGATACGCAGTATTTT. Residues: CASSLAGGSTDTQYF. The V gene is TRBV13, the J gene TRBJ2-3; 8 positions match TRBD2. The CDR3 has 15 amino acids. The germline V gene encodes CDR1 PRHDT and CDR2 FYEKMQ (reference sequence). J gave up 0 bases and V 1 base, and 0 bases lay outside the gene matches.

CDR3 sequence (DNA): TGTGCCACCCTTGTCGGTTATGGCTACACCTTC. Translated, it gives CATLVGYGYTF. The chain is built from TRBV28 and TRBJ1-2; D remains unclear. The ends were cut back, 10 bases at V and 5 bases at J, with 11 bases in the middle. Germline CDR1 MDHEN, CDR2 SYDVKM. The CDR3 contains 11 residues.

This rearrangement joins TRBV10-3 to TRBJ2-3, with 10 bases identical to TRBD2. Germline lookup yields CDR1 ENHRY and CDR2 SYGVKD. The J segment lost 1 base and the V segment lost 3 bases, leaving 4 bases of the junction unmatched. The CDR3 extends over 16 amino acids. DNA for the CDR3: TGTGCCATCAGTGACGGGCTAGCGGGAGGCACAGATACGCAGTATTTT. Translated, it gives CAISDGLAGGTDTQYF.

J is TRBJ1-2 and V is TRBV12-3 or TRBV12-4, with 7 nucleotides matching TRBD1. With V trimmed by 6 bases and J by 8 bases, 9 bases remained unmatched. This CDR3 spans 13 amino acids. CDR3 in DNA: TGTGCCAGCAGGGTACAGGGGCGAGGGGGCTACACCTTC. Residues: CASRVQGRGGYTF.

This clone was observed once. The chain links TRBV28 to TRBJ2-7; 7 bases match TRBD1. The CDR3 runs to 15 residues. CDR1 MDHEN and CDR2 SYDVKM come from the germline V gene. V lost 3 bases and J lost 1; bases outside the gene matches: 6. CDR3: CASSFPQGVSYEQYF. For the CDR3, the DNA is TGTGCCAGCAGTTTTCCCCAGGGGGTGTCCTACGAGCAGTACTTC.

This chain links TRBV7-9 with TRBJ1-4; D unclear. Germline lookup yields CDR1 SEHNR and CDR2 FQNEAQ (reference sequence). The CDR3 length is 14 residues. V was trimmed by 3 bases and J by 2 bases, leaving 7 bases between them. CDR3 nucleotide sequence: TGTGCCAGCAGCTTTGCGGGCACTAATGAAAAACTGTTTTTT. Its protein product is CASSFAGTNEKLFF.

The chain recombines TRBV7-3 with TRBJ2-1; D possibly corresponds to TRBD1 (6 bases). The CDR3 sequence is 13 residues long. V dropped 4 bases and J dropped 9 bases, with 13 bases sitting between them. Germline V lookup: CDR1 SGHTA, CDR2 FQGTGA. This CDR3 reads CASSYGQLGEQFF. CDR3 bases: TGTGCCAGCAGCTACGGACAGTTGGGTGAGCAGTTCTTC.